The 4 T cell receptor beta chains presented below share a single source sample, sequenced in a study of T cells expressing NK-cell markers. TCRdb reanalyzed the 5' RACE reads and collapses them to one entry per CDR3 protein, without DNA. Seen in this sample are 160,000 or so distinct CDR3 sequences; the ten most common clones hold 15% to 20%. The specimen was blood T cells: a sorted CD56 or NKG2C T cell subset, CD4+ or CD8+ T cells, or bulk PBMC T cells (not recorded which). The origin of the receptors is a woman between 18 and 75 years old in good health.

CDR3 in amino acids: CASSLAASGQAYKQFF. The V gene is TRBV11-2, the J gene TRBJ2-1; TCRdb calls TRBD1, which cannot be checked without DNA. The CDR3 runs 16 residues. In germline, CDR1 is SGHAT, CDR2 FQNNGV.

V usage is TRBV10-3 and J usage is TRBJ2-7; TCRdb designates TRBD2, a call that cannot be tested without DNA. Germline V gene lookup returns CDR1 ENHRY and CDR2 SYGVKD. CDR3 size: 15 residues. The CDR3 reads CAISESSGGTYEQYF.

The rearrangement links TRBV7-2 to TRBJ2-5; as DNA is missing, the TRBD1 call by TCRdb cannot be tested. Looked up from germline, CDR1 is SGHTA and CDR2 is FQGNSA. This CDR3 spans 16 amino acids. CDR3 amino acids: CASSLGGLEYQETQYF.

The V and J genes are TRBV15 and TRBJ2-2; TCRdb reports TRBD1, a call that lacks DNA to check it against. CDR1 is LNHNV, CDR2 YYDKDF, per germline (reference sequence). CDR3 length equals 16 residues. CDR3 residues: CATSRGLGLAAGELFF.